This entry is about one T cell receptor (beta chain). Its antigen is unknown. J gave up 5 bases and V 10 bases, and 8 bases lay outside the gene matches. CDR3 length equals 13 residues. The germline V gene encodes CDR1 ENHRY and CDR2 SYGVKD. This record comes from a study of vaccination effects on CD4 cells after COVID-19. Using immunoSEQ multiplex PCR, the repertoire was profiled, and TCRdb retains in-frame clones only, with some absent. The table records just under 45,000 clones, around three quarters of them present only once. Expansion of antigen-specific CD4+ T cells with viral peptide pools was carried out by the ViraFEST assay before sequencing. Following culture for around 10 days, CD4+ T cells were isolated. Recipients of the vaccine had no prior SARS-CoV-2 infection and negative nucleocapsid antibodies.

This clonotype was obtained from a human donor who received a COVID-19 vaccine. This sequence joins TRBV10-3 and TRBJ2-5; 9 positions match TRBD2. The sample here was CD4+ T cells from PBMCs cultured with SARS-CoV-2 spike peptides, taken before COVID-19 vaccination. CDR3 protein: CASAASGEETQYF. CDR3 coding DNA: TGTGCCAGTGCGGCTAGCGGGGAGGAGACCCAGTACTTC.